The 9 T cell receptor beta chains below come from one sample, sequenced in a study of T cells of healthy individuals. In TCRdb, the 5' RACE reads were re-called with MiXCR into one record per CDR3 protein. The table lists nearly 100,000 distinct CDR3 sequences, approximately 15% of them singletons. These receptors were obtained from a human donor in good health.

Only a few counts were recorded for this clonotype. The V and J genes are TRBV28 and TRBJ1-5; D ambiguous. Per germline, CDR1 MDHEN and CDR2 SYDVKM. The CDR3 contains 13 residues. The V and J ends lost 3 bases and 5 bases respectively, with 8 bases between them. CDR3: CASSFRGYQPQHF. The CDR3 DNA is TGTGCCAGCAGTTTCCGCGGATATCAGCCCCAGCATTTT.

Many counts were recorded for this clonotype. The CDR3: CASSWDSNQPQHF. The CDR3 DNA reads as TGCGCCAGCAGCTGGGACAGCAATCAGCCCCAGCATTTT. This sequence joins TRBV5-1 and TRBJ1-5, with a possible D match to TRBD1 (5 bases). Germline V CDR1 and CDR2: SGHRS, YFSETQ. This CDR3 is 13 amino acids long. The germline V and J ends were trimmed by 3 bases and 1 base, with 5 bases remaining between them.

The CDR3, as DNA: TGCAGCGTCTTGAGCGGGTCGAACACCGGGGAGCTGTTTTTT. This encodes CSVLSGSNTGELFF. J is TRBJ2-2 and V is TRBV29-1, with D possibly being TRBD2 (6 bases). CDR3 length equals 14 residues. Germline lookup yields CDR1 SQVTM and CDR2 ANQGSEA. V was cut by 6 bases and J by 0 bases, with 11 bases left in between.

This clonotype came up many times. The CDR3 loop is CASSVAQGPPDTQYF. The CDR3 DNA is TGTGCCAGCAGCGTAGCCCAGGGTCCCCCAGATACGCAGTATTTT. The gene calls are TRBV9 and TRBJ2-3; perhaps TRBD1 as D (5 bases). CDR1 is SGDLS, CDR2 YYNGEE, per germline. This CDR3 is 15 amino acids long. The V end lost 0 bases, the J end lost 4 bases, and 12 bases lay between the germline ends.

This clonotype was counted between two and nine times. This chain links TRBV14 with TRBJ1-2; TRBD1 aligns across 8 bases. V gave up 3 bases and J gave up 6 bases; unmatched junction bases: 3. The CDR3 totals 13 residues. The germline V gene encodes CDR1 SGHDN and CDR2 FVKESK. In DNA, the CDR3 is TGTGCCAGCAGCCAGGGACAGGTGGATGGCTACACCTTC. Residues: CASSQGQVDGYTF.

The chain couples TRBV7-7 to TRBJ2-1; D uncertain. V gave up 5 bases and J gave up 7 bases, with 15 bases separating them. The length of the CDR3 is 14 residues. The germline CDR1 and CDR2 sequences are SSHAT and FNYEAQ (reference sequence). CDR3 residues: CASSPLTASNEQFF. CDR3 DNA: TGTGCCAGCAGCCCTCTGACGGCATCGAATGAGCAGTTCTTC.

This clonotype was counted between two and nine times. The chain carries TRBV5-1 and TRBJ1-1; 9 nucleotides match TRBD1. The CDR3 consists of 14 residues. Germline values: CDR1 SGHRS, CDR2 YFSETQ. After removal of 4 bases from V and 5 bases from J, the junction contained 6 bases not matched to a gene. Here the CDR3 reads CASSQKGQGTEAFF. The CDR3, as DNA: TGCGCCAGCAGCCAAAAAGGACAGGGGACTGAAGCTTTCTTT.

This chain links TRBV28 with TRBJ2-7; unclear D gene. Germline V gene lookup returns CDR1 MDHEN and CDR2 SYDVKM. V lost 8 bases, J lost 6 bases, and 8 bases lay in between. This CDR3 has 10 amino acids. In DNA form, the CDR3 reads TGTGCCAGCGGCCTGTTCGAGCAGTACTTC. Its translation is CASGLFEQYF.

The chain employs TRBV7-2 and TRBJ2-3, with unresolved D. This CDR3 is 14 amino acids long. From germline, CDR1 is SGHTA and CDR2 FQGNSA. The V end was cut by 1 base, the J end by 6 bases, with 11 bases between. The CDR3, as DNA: TGTGCCAGCAGCTTAGGCCCCAACATGGATACGCAGTATTTT. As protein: CASSLGPNMDTQYF.